This record looks at one TCR beta chain sequence and its context. These data are taken from a study of blood T cell repertoires in COVID-19. The method was immunoSEQ multiplex PCR; TCRdb's version includes in-frame clones alone and lacks a portion of them. The sample carries about 210,000 clones, 86% recorded once. This CDR3 comprises 16 residues. V lost 1 base and J 3 bases, leaving 12 bases between the germline ends. Germline values: CDR1 SEHNR, CDR2 FQNEAQ (reference sequence). Material for sequencing was PBMCs or T cells enriched from blood (not recorded which). The chain is built from TRBV7-9 and TRBJ1-4, with no clear D. This receptor was obtained from a woman in her twenties or thirties who had been exposed to COVID-19. CDR3 in DNA: TGTGCCAGCAGCTTAGGACCCTACGGGGCTAATGAAAAACTGTTTTTT. Encoded protein: CASSLGPYGANEKLFF.